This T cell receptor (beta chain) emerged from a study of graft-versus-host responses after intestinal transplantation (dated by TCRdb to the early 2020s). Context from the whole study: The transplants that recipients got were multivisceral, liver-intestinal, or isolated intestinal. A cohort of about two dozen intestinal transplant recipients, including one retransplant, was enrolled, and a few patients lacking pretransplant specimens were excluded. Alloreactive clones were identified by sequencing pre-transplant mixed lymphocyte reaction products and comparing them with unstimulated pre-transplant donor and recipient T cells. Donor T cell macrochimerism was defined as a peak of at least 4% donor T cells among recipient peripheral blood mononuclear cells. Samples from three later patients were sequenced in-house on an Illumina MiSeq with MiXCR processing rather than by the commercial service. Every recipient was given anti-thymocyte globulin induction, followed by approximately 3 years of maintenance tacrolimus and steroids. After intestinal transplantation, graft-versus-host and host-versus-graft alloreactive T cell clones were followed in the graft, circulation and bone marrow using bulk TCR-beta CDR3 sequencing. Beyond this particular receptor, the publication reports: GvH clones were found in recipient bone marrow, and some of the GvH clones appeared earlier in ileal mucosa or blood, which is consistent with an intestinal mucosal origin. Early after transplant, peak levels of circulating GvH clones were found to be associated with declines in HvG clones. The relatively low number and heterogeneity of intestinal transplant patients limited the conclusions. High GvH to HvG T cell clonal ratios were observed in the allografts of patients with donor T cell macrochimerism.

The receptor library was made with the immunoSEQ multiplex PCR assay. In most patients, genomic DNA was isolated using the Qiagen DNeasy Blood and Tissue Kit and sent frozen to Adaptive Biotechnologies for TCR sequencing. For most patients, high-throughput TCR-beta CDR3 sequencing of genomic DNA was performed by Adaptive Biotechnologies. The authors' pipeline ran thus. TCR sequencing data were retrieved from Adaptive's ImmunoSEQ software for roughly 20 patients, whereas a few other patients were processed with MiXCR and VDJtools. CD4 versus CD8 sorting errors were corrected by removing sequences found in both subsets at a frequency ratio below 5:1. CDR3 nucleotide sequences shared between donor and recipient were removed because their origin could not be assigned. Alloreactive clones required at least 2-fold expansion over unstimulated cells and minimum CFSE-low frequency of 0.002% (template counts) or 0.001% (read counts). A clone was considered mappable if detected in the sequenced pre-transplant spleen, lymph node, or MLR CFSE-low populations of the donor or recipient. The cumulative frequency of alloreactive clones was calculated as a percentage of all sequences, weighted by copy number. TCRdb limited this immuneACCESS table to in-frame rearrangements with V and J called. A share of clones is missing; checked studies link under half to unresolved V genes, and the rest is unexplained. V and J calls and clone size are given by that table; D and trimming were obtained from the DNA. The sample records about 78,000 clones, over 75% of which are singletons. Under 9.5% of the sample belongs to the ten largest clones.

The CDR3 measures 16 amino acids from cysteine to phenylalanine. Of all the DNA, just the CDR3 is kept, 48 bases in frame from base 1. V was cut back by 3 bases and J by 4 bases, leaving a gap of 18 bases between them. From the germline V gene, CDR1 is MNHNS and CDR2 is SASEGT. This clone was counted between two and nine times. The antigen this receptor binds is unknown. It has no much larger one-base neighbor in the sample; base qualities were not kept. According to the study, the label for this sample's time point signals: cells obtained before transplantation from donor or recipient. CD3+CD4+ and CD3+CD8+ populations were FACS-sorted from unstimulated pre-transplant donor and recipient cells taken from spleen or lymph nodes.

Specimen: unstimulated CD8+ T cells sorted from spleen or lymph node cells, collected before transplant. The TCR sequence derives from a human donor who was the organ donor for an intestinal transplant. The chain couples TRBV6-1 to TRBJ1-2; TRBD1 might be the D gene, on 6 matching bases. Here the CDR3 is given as CASSDTPQGPFYGYTF. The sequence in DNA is TGTGCCAGCAGTGACACTCCACAGGGTCCTTTCTATGGCTACACCTTC.